Below, 25 T cell receptor beta chains from the same sample are listed, as sequenced in a study of blood T cell repertoires in COVID-19. Generated by immunoSEQ multiplex PCR, the TCRdb table keeps only in-frame clones and is missing some. The repertoire holds about 300,000 clones, with about four fifths as singletons. The sequencing input was peripheral blood. The receptors originated from a woman aged 50 to 65 with acute or convalescent COVID-19.

The CDR3 loop is CASSQDAIPSTDTQYF. The CDR3 DNA sequence: TGCGCCAGCAGCCAAGACGCGATTCCTAGCACAGATACGCAGTATTTT. The chain couples TRBV4-1 to TRBJ2-3; D is unresolved. CDR3 length: 16 residues. CDR1 and CDR2 from the germline V gene are MGHRA and YSYEKL. Trimming removed 0 bases from V and 0 bases from J, with 10 bases in between.

The chain uses TRBV7-9 and TRBJ2-2, with TRBD1 identical over 9 bases. The germline CDR1 and CDR2 sequences are SEHNR and FQNEAQ (reference sequence). The CDR3 runs 16 residues. The J segment lost 6 bases and the V segment lost 5 bases, leaving 10 bases of the junction unmatched. CDR3 loop: CASSPWTGDRAGELFF. CDR3 nucleotide sequence: TGTGCCAGCAGCCCATGGACAGGGGATCGTGCCGGGGAGCTGTTTTTT.

This clone came up once. The chain uses TRBV5-1 and TRBJ2-5; weak D call: TRBD1 (6 bases). Per the germline V gene, CDR1 is SGHRS and CDR2 is YFSETQ. V was cut by 4 bases and J by 1 base, with 11 bases left in between. This CDR3 is 14 amino acids long. CDR3: CASSPQGGQETQYF. The CDR3 DNA reads as TGCGCCAGCAGCCCACAGGGTGGCCAAGAGACCCAGTACTTC.

This clone was seen a single time. The V and J genes are TRBV5-4 and TRBJ2-3; 8 bases map to TRBD2. This CDR3 contains 16 residues. Germline V gene lookup returns CDR1 SGHNT and CDR2 YYREEE (reference sequence). The V gene end was trimmed by 3 bases and the J gene end by 0 bases; junction bases not matched to a gene: 6. In nucleotides, the CDR3 is TGTGCCAGCAGCTCCCCTAGCGGGCCCAGCACAGATACGCAGTATTTT. Residues: CASSSPSGPSTDTQYF.

This clone has just a few counts. This chain uses TRBV4-3 with TRBJ2-3; D is ambiguous. Germline CDR1 LGHNA, CDR2 YSLEER. The CDR3 totals 15 residues. The germline V and J ends were trimmed by 1 base and 5 bases, with 13 bases remaining between them. CDR3 nucleotides: TGCGCCAGCAGCCAAGGGCTGCAGTCTCGAGATACGCAGTATTTT. This sequence encodes CASSQGLQSRDTQYF.

The chain joins TRBV7-3 to TRBJ2-7, with 7 bases that match TRBD2. V lost 5 bases, J lost 5 bases, and 12 bases stayed unmatched. Germline V lookup: CDR1 SGHTA, CDR2 FQGTGA. The CDR3 spans 15 residues. Here the CDR3 reads CASSLRLAEDHEQYF. Here the CDR3 DNA reads TGTGCCAGCAGCCTTAGACTAGCTGAAGACCACGAGCAGTACTTC.

The chain employs TRBV11-2 and TRBJ1-5; D not certain. This CDR3 region has 13 residues. Germline CDR1 SGHAT, CDR2 FQNNGV. V lost 2 bases, J lost 4 bases, and 6 bases lay in between. The CDR3 reads CASSLTENQPQHF. The CDR3 nucleotides read TGTGCCAGCAGCTTAACAGAAAATCAGCCCCAGCATTTT.

The chain joins TRBV29-1 to TRBJ1-1; 11 bases agree with TRBD1. The CDR3 is 15 residues long. The germline gives CDR1 SQVTM, CDR2 ANQGSEA. After removal of 3 bases from V and 2 bases from J, the junction contained 5 bases not matched to a gene. The CDR3 DNA reads as TGCAGCGTTGACGGGACAGGGGGAATCAACACTGAAGCTTTCTTT. Protein sequence: CSVDGTGGINTEAFF. The full variable domain, its missing parts supplied by reference TRBV29-1 and TRBJ1-1, is SAVISQKPSRDICQRGTSLTIQCQVDSQVTMMFWYRQQPGQSLTLIATANQGSEATYESGFVIDKFPISRPNLTFSTLTVSNMSPEDSSIYLCSVDGTGGINTEAFFGQGTRLTVV.

The V gene is TRBV19, the J gene TRBJ2-3; D is unresolved. This CDR3 has 13 amino acids. The germline V gene encodes CDR1 LNHDA and CDR2 SQIVND (reference sequence). V was shortened by 5 bases and J by 2 bases, with 8 bases between the two germline ends. The CDR3 DNA reads TGTGCCAGTAGTGCCTATTCCACAGATACGCAGTATTTT. Translating it yields CASSAYSTDTQYF.

The V gene is TRBV11-1, the J gene TRBJ1-1, with TRBD1 as a possible D gene (5 bases). CDR1 SGHAT and CDR2 FQDESV come from the germline V gene (reference sequence). The CDR3 runs 15 residues. Trimming shortened V by 1 base and J by 5 bases, and 14 bases separated the two germline ends. CDR3 nucleotide sequence: TGTGCCAGCAGCTTAGAGTGGGGCGCGAGGACTGAAGCTTTCTTT. Encoded protein: CASSLEWGARTEAFF.

On this clone: Additional DNA sequences in this sample encode the identical CDR3. The CDR3 DNA is TGTGCCAGCAGAGACAGGGGGGAGACCCAGTACTTC. Protein: CASRDRGETQYF. The chain recombines TRBV2 with TRBJ2-5, with 9 nucleotides matching TRBD1. With 6 bases clipped from V and 5 bases from J, the junction kept 1 base outside the gene matches. The CDR3 covers 12 residues. CDR1 SNHLY and CDR2 FYNNEI come from the germline V gene.

The V gene is TRBV7-2, the J gene TRBJ1-2; 8 nucleotides match TRBD1. CDR3 size: 16 residues. Losses at the gene ends were 0 bases for V and 6 bases for J; bases not matched to a gene: 9. CDR1 and CDR2 from the germline V gene are SGHTA and FQGNSA. In nucleotides, the CDR3 is TGTGCCAGCAGCTTAGCGTCCTTGACAGGGGTTGATGGCTACACCTTC. Residues: CASSLASLTGVDGYTF.

V is TRBV6-2 or TRBV6-3 and J is TRBJ2-7; TRBD1 aligns across 7 bases. CDR1 is MNHEY and CDR2 is SVGEGT in the germline V gene. The CDR3 is 12 amino acids. After removal of 6 bases from V and 6 bases from J, the junction contained 5 bases not matched to a gene. The CDR3 nucleotides read TGTGCCAGCAGCCGGGACAGTCGCGAGCAGTACTTC. Translating it yields CASSRDSREQYF.

V and J are TRBV5-1 and TRBJ2-2, with 9 bases fitting TRBD1. The V gene end was trimmed by 3 bases and the J gene end by 5 bases; junction bases not matched to a gene: 5. The CDR3 loop spans 15 amino acids. CDR1 and CDR2 (germline): SGHRS, YFSETQ. CDR3: CASSSRTGETGELFF. The CDR3 nucleotides read TGCGCCAGCAGCTCACGGACAGGGGAAACCGGGGAGCTGTTTTTT. Full variable domain (missing parts from reference TRBV5-1 and TRBJ2-2): KAGVTQTPRYLIKTRGQQVTLSCSPISGHRSVSWYQQTPGQGLQFLFEYFSETQRNKGNFPGRFSGRQFSNSRSEMNVSTLELGDSALYLCASSSRTGETGELFFGEGSRLTVL.

This sequence joins TRBV4-1 and TRBJ2-2; no clear D. Looked up from germline, CDR1 is MGHRA and CDR2 is YSYEKL. This CDR3 region has 15 residues. Deletions cut 3 bases from V and 3 bases from J, with 11 bases between. The CDR3 is CASSQYQSDTGELFF. Written as DNA, the CDR3 is TGCGCCAGCAGCCAGTACCAATCAGACACCGGGGAGCTGTTTTTT.

This chain connects TRBV7-9 to TRBJ2-7, with 8 bases that match TRBD1. This CDR3 comprises 14 residues. Germline CDR1 SEHNR, CDR2 FQNEAQ (reference sequence). The junction had 5 bases not matched to a gene; V was cut back by 5 bases and J by 2 bases. In nucleotides, the CDR3 is TGTGCCAGCAGCCACGACAGGGGAACCTACGAGCAGTACTTC. This sequence encodes CASSHDRGTYEQYF.

This chain links TRBV7-2 with TRBJ1-1; no firm D call. The CDR3 runs to 13 residues. Trimming shortened V by 6 bases and J by 0 bases, and 8 bases separated the two germline ends. Germline CDR1 and CDR2: SGHTA and FQGNSA. The CDR3: CASSPTMNTEAFF. The CDR3 DNA is TGTGCCAGCAGTCCTACTATGAACACTGAAGCTTTCTTT.

The chain couples TRBV6-1 to TRBJ1-6; 7 bases are shared with TRBD1. From germline, CDR1 is MNHNS and CDR2 SASEGT. This CDR3 contains 18 residues. V lost 4 bases, J lost 0 bases, and 9 bases stayed unmatched. CDR3 sequence (DNA): TGTGCCAGCAGTGGGTGGGGACAGTCAAGCTCCTATAATTCACCCCTCCACTTT. Translation: CASSGWGQSSSYNSPLHF.

The rearrangement joins TRBV7-9 to TRBJ2-3, with 10 bases lining up with TRBD1. The J segment lost 3 bases and the V segment lost 5 bases, leaving 8 bases of the junction unmatched. CDR3 length equals 16 residues. Per the germline V gene, CDR1 is SEHNR and CDR2 is FQNEAQ (reference sequence). The CDR3 region is CASSGGTGERTDTQYF. The CDR3 DNA reads as TGTGCCAGCAGCGGGGGGACAGGGGAGAGAACAGATACGCAGTATTTT.

V and J are TRBV28 and TRBJ1-6; no clear D. Germline V CDR1 and CDR2: MDHEN, SYDVKM. V dropped 6 bases and J dropped 0 bases, with 12 bases sitting between them. The length of the CDR3 is 16 residues. CDR3: CASSPPRSSYNSPLHF. Written as DNA, the CDR3 is TGTGCCAGCAGCCCCCCACGGAGCTCCTATAATTCACCCCTCCACTTT.

Here the CDR3 DNA reads TGTGCCTGGAGTACATCGTCAAATGGCTTGGGCTACACCTTC. Translation: CAWSTSSNGLGYTF. V is TRBV30 and J is TRBJ1-2; D not certain. The CDR3 spans 14 residues. Germline CDR1 is GTSNPN and CDR2 is SVGIG (reference sequence). Trimming removed 2 bases at V and 8 bases at J, with 18 bases between.

The rearrangement uses TRBV9 and TRBJ2-5; 9 bases map to TRBD2. CDR1 SGDLS and CDR2 YYNGEE come from the germline V gene. V shed 2 bases and J 5 bases; nucleotides not matched to a gene: 4. The CDR3 sequence is 14 residues long. CDR3 residues: CASSVRTSDETQYF. The CDR3 region has the DNA TGTGCCAGCAGCGTTCGGACTAGCGACGAGACCCAGTACTTC.

The J gene is TRBJ1-2, the V gene TRBV4-3; 8 nucleotides match TRBD1. The ends lost 0 bases at V and 4 bases at J; junction bases unmatched: 4. The germline CDR1 and CDR2 sequences are LGHNA and YSLEER. There are 15 residues in the CDR3. The CDR3 region is CASSQDRQGAYGYTF. The CDR3 coding sequence is TGCGCCAGCAGCCAAGATAGGCAGGGGGCCTATGGCTACACCTTC.

This clone has a single count. The V call is TRBV2, the J call TRBJ2-1, with TRBD1 as a possible D gene (6 bases). Germline assignment: CDR1 SNHLY and CDR2 FYNNEI. This CDR3 region has 14 residues. V was cut by 2 bases and J by 6 bases, with 11 bases left in between. The CDR3: CASSEQGRGNEQFF. The CDR3 bases are TGTGCCAGCAGTGAACAGGGCAGGGGCAATGAGCAGTTCTTC.

The CDR3 here is CAWTALDRGEETQYF. CDR3 coding DNA: TGTGCCTGGACCGCCCTGGACAGGGGAGAGGAGACCCAGTACTTC. The chain couples TRBV30 to TRBJ2-5; 9 bases agree with TRBD1. There are 15 residues in the CDR3. The V gene end was trimmed by 4 bases and the J gene end by 5 bases; junction bases not matched to a gene: 11. CDR1 and CDR2 from the germline V gene are GTSNPN and SVGIG (reference sequence).